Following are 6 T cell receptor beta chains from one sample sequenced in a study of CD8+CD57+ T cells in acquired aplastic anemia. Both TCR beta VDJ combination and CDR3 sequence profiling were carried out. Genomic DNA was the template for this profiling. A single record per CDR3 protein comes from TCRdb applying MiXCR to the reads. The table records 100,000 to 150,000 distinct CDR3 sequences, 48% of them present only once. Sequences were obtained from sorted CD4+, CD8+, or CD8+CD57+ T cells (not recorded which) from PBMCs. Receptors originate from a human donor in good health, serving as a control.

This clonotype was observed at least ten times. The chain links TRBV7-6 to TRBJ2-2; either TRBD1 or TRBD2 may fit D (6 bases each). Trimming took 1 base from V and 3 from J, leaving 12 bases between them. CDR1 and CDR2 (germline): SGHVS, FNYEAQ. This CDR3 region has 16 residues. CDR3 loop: CASSLGGGRYTGELFF. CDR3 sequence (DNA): TGTGCCAGCAGCTTAGGAGGGGGGCGTTACACCGGGGAGCTGTTTTTT.

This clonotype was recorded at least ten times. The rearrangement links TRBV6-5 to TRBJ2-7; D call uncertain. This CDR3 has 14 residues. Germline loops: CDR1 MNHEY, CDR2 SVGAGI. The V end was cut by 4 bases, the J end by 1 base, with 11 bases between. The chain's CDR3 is CASSSRTDSYEQYF. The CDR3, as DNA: TGTGCCAGCAGTTCCCGGACCGATTCCTACGAGCAGTACTTC.

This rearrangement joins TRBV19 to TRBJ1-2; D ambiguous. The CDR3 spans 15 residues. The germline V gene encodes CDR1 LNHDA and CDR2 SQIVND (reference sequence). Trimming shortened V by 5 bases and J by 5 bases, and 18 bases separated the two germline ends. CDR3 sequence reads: CASSSIHGGLYGYTF. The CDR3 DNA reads TGTGCCAGTAGTTCCATCCATGGCGGACTTTATGGCTACACCTTC.

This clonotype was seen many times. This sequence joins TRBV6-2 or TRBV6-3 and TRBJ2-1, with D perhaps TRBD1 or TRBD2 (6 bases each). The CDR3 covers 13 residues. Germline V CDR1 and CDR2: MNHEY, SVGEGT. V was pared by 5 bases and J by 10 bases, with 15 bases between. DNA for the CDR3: TGTGCCAGCAGTCGGCTAGGGGGGCTCGAGCAGTTCTTC. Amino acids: CASSRLGGLEQFF.

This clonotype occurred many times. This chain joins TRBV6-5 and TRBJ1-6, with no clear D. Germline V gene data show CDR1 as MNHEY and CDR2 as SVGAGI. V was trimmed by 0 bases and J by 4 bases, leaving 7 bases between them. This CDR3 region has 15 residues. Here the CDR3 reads CASSYSKVYNSPLHF. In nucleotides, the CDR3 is TGTGCCAGCAGTTACTCGAAGGTTTATAATTCACCCCTCCACTTT.

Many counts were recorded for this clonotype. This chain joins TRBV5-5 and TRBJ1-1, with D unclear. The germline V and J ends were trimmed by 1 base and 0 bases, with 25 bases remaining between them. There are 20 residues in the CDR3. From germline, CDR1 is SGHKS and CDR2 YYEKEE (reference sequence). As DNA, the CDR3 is TGTGCCAGCAGCTTGAGGACTTCTTTTGCTTTAAGTCCTCTGAACACTGAAGCTTTCTTT. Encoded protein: CASSLRTSFALSPLNTEAFF.